The TCR beta chain described here comes from a study of T cell repertoires in ileal Crohn's disease. As to this clone: Its antigen is still unknown.

Libraries were prepared by immunoSEQ multiplex PCR; TCRdb keeps only in-frame clonotypes and omits some of them. The table lists over 5,500 clones, around 75% of them singletons. V was pared by 1 base and J by 8 bases, with 20 bases between. The CDR3 is 16 amino acids. CDR1 and CDR2 from the germline V gene are SNHLY and FYNNEI. The study, taken as a whole, reports: Compared with non-smokers, active smokers at surgery showed more clonal expansions.

V gene TRBV2 combines with J gene TRBJ1-2; D is unresolved. Material for sequencing was ileal tissue. The receptor was derived from an adult with Crohn's disease. CDR3 sequence reads: CASSEVLGGNYGGYTF. CDR3 nucleotide sequence: TGTGCCAGCAGTGAAGTTCTTGGAGGGAACTATGGGGGCTACACCTTC.